This paragraph reports one T cell receptor (beta chain). What it binds is unknown. Trimming stripped 2 bases from V and 7 bases from J, with 12 bases between. The CDR3 sequence is 15 residues long. Per germline, CDR1 SGHVS and CDR2 FNYEAQ. Sequencing used immunoSEQ multiplex PCR; TCRdb keeps in-frame clones, though not all of them. Of roughly 180,000 clones in the sample, just over 85% were seen once. These data come from a study of T cell responses to AZD1222 COVID-19 vaccine. For the study at large: Investigators merged groups given second doses at roughly 4 or roughly 12 weeks.

Findings and limits, study-wide: Most donors were white British and more were female, and clonal diversity was possibly underestimated. Seropositive status at baseline applied to only a handful of AZD1222 recipients. Repertoires were sampled only after the peak T cell response.

This material consisted of peripheral blood, taken on day 0 of AZD1222 vaccination. This sequence was found in an adult in good health. This chain joins TRBV7-6 and TRBJ1-6; D unclear. The CDR3 reads CASSLRPDFNSPLHF. The CDR3 DNA reads as TGTGCCAGCAGCTTAAGGCCCGACTTCAATTCACCCCTCCACTTT.